The clone carrying this T cell receptor (beta chain) was counted between two and nine times. The data stem from a study of blood T cell repertoires in COVID-19. The CDR3 is made up of 16 amino acids. From germline, CDR1 is MNHNS and CDR2 SASEGT. The trim removed 3 bases at V and 9 bases at J, leaving 11 bases unmatched. As originally analysed: Reference gene primer amplification gave estimated nucleated cell counts. The protocol was immunoSEQ multiplex PCR, while the TCRdb copy is restricted to in-frame clones and leaves out a portion. V and J calls and clone size follow that table, whereas D and trimming were derived from the DNA. The table includes 250,000 to 300,000 clones, roughly 80% detected once.

This TCR derives from a man aged 55-75 years who had recovered from COVID-19. V gene TRBV6-1 combines with J gene TRBJ1-6; 7 positions match TRBD1. Sequenced input: peripheral blood. The CDR3 loop is CASSDWRGPAGSPLHF. The CDR3 DNA reads TGTGCCAGCAGTGATTGGAGGGGGCCGGCTGGTTCACCCCTCCACTTT.